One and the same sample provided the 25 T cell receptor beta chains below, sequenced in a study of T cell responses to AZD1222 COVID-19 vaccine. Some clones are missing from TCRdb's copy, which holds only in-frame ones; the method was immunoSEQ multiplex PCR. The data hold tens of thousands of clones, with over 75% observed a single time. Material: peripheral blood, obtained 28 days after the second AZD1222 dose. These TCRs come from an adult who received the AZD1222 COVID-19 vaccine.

In DNA form, the CDR3 reads TGTGCCAGCAGTCCAACCGACAGGCGGAACACTGAAGCTTTCTTT. Translated: CASSPTDRRNTEAFF. The V gene is TRBV6-5, the J gene TRBJ1-1; D might be TRBD1 (6 bases). CDR1 is MNHEY, CDR2 SVGAGI, per germline. The ends were cut back, 5 bases at V and 1 base at J, with 14 bases in the middle. The CDR3 is 15 amino acids.

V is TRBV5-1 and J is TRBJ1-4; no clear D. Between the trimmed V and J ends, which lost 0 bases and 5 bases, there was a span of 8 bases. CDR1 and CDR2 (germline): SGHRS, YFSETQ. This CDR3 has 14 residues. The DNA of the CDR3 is TGCGCCAGCAGCTTGGGACATTCCAATGAAAAACTGTTTTTT. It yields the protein CASSLGHSNEKLFF. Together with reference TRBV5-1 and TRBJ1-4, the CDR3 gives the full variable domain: KAGVTQTPRYLIKTRGQQVTLSCSPISGHRSVSWYQQTPGQGLQFLFEYFSETQRNKGNFPGRFSGRQFSNSRSEMNVSTLELGDSALYLCASSLGHSNEKLFFGSGTQLSVL.

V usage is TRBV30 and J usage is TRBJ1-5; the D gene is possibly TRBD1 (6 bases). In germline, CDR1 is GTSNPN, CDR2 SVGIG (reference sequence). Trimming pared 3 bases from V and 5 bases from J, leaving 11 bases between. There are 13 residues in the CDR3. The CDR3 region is CAWSLGGDQPQHF. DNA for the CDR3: TGTGCCTGGAGCCTAGGGGGGGATCAGCCCCAGCATTTT.

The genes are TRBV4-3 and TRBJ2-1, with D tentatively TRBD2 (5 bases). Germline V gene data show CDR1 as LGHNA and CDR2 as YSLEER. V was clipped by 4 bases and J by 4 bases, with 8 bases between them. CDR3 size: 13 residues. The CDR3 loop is CASSRGPYNEQFF. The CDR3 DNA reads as TGCGCCAGCAGCCGCGGGCCTTACAATGAGCAGTTCTTC.

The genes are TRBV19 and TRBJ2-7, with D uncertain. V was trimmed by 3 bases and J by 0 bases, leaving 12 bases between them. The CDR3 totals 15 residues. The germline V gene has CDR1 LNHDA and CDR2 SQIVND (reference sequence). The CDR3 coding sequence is TGTGCCAGTAGTATCCCCGCGGCAAGCTCCTACGAGCAGTACTTC. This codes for CASSIPAASSYEQYF.

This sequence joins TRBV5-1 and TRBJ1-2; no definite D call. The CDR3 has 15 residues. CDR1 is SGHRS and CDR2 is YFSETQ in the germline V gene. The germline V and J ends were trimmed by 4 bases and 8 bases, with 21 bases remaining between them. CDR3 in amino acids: CASSRQPGQKGGYTF. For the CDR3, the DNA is TGCGCCAGCAGCCGCCAACCCGGTCAGAAAGGGGGCTACACCTTC.

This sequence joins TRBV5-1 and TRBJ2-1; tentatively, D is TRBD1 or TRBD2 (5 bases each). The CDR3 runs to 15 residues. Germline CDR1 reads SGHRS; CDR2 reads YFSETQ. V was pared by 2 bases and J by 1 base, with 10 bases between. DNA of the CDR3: TGCGCCAGCAGCTTCGGGGCCCTTTCCTACAATGAGCAGTTCTTC. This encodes CASSFGALSYNEQFF.

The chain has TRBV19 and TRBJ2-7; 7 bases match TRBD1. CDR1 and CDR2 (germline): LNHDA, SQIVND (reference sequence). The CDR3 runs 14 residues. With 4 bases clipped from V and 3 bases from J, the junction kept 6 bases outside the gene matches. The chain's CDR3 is CASSSLGTVYEQYF. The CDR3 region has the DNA TGTGCCAGTAGTAGCCTCGGGACAGTCTACGAGCAGTACTTC. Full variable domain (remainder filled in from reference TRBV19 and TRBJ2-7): DGGITQSPKYLFRKEGQNVTLSCEQNLNHDAMYWYRQDPGQGLRLIYYSQIVNDFQKGDIAEGYSVSREKKESFPLTVTSAQKNPTAFYLCASSSLGTVYEQYFGPGTRLTVT.

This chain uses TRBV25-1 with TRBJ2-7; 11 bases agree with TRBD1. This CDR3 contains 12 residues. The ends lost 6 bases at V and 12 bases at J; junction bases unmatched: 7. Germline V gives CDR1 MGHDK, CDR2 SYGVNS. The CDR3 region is CASSRDRGTLYF. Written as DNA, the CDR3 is TGTGCCAGCAGCCGGGACAGGGGGACTCTGTACTTC.

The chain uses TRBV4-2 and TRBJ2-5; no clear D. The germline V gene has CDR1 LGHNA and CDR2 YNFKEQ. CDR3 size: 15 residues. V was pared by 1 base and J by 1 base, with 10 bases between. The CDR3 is CASSQGASVQETQYF. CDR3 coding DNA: TGTGCCAGCAGCCAAGGGGCAAGCGTCCAAGAGACCCAGTACTTC.

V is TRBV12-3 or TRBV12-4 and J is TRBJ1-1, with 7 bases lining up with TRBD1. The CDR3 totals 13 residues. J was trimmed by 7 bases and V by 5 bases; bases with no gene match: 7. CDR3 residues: CASSKDRSHEAFF. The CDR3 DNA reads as TGTGCCAGCAGTAAGGACAGGTCGCATGAAGCTTTCTTT.

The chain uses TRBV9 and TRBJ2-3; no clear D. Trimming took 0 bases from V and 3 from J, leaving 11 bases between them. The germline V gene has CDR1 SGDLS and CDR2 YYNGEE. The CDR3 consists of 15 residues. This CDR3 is CASSVVSRLTDTQYF. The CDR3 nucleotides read TGTGCCAGCAGCGTAGTATCTCGGTTGACAGATACGCAGTATTTT.

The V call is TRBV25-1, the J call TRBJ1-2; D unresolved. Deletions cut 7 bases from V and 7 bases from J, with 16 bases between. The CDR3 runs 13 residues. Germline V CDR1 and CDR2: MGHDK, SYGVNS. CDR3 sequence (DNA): TGTGCCAGCAAAGACCAGTGGATTGGTGGCTACACCTTC. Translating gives CASKDQWIGGYTF.

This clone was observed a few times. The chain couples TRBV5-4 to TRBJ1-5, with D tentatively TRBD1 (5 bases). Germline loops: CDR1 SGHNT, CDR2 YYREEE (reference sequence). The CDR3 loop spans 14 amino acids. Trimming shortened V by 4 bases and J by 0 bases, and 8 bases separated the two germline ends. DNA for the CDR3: TGTGCCAGCAGCCCGACAGATAGCAATCAGCCCCAGCATTTT. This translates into CASSPTDSNQPQHF.

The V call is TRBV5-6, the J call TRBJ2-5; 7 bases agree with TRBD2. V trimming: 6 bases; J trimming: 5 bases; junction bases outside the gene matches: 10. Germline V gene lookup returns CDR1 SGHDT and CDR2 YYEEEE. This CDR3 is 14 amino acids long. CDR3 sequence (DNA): TGTGCCAGCACCTACGCGGGGGAGAGGGAGACCCAGTACTTC. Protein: CASTYAGERETQYF.

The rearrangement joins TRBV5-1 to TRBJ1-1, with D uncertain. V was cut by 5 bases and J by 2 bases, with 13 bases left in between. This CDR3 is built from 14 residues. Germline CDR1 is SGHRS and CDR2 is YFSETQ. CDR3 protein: CASSPGEGNTEAFF. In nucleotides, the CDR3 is TGCGCCAGCAGTCCCGGGGAGGGAAACACTGAAGCTTTCTTT.

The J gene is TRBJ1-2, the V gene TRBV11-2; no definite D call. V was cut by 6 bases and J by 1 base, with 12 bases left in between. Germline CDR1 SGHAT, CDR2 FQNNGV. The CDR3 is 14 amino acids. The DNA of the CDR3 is TGTGCCAGCAGTCCCTCGGGGTTTAACTATGGCTACACCTTC. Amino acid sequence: CASSPSGFNYGYTF.

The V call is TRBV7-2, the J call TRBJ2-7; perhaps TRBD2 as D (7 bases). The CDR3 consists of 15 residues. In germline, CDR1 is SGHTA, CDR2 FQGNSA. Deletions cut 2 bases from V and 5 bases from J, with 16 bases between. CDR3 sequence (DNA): TGTGCCAGCAGCTTATATGGTGGGGGGGCCGACGAGCAGTACTTC. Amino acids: CASSLYGGGADEQYF.

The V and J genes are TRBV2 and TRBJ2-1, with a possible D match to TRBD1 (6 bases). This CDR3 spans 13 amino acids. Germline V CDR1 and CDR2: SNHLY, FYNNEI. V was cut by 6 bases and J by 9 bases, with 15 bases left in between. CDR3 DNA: TGTGCCAGCAGCCGAGGACTGGACAGTGAGCAGTTCTTC. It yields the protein CASSRGLDSEQFF.

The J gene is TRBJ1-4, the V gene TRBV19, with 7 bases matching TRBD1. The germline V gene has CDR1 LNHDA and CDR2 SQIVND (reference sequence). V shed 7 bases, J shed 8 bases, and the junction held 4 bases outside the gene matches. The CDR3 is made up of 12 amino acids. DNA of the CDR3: TGTGCCAGTAATGACAGGGACGAAAAACTGTTTTTT. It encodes CASNDRDEKLFF.

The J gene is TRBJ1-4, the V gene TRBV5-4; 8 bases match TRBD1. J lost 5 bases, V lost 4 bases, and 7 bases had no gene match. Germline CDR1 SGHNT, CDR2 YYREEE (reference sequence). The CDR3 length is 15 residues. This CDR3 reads CASSTSGTGNEKLFF. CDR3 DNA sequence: TGTGCCAGCAGCACTTCCGGGACAGGCAATGAAAAACTGTTTTTT.

CDR3 region: CASSLVSTDRRNEQFF. CDR3 sequence (DNA): TGTGCCAGCAGCTTAGTGTCTACAGACCGCCGCAATGAGCAGTTCTTC. This sequence joins TRBV11-2 and TRBJ2-1; no clear D gene. V dropped 1 base and J dropped 6 bases, with 16 bases sitting between them. CDR1 SGHAT and CDR2 FQNNGV come from the germline V gene. This CDR3 spans 16 amino acids.

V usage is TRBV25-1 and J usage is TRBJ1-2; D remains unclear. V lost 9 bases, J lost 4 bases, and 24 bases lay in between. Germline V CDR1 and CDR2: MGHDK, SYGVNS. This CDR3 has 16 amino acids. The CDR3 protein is CARPWAPTKPGYGYTF. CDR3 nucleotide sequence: TGTGCCAGACCCTGGGCCCCTACCAAACCAGGCTATGGCTACACCTTC.

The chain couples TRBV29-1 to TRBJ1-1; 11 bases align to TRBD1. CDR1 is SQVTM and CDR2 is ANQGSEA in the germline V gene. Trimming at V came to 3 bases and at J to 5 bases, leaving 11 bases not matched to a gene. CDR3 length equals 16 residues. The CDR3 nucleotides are TGCAGCGTTGAGGCTCGGACAGGGGGCTGGAAAACTGAAGCTTTCTTT. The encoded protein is CSVEARTGGWKTEAFF.

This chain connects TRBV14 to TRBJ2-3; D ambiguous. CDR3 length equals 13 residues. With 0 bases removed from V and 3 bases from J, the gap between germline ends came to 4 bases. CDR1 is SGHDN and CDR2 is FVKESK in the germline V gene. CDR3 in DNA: TGTGCCAGCAGCCAAGAGGAAACAGATACGCAGTATTTT. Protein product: CASSQEETDTQYF. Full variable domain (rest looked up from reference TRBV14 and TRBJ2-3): EAGVTQFPSHSVIEKGQTVTLRCDPISGHDNLYWYRRVMGKEIKFLLHFVKESKQDESGMPNNRFLAERTGGTYSTLKVQPAELEDSGVYFCASSQEETDTQYFGPGTRLTVL.